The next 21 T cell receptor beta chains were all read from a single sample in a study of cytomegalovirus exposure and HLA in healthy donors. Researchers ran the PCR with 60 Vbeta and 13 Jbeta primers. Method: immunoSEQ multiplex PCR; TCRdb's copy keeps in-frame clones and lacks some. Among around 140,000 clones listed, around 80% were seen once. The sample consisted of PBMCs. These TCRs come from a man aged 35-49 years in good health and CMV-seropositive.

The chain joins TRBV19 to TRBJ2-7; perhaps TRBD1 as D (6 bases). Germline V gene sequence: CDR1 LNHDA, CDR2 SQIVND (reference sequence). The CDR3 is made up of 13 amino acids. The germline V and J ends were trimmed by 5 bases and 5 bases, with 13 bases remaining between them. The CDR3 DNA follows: TGTGCCAGTAGTGTGGGGGCTCGGAACGAGCAGTACTTC. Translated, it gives CASSVGARNEQYF.

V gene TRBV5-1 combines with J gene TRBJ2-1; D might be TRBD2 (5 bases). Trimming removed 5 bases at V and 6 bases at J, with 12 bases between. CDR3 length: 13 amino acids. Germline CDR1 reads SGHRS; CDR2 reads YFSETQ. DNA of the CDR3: TGCGCCAGCAGGGAGGTGGGCCGCAATGAGCAGTTCTTC. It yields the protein CASREVGRNEQFF.

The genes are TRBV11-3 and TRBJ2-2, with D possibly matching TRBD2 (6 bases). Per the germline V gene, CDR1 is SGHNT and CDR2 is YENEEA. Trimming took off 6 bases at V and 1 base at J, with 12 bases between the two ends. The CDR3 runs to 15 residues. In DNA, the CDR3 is TGTGCCAGCAGTGCCGGGACTCTGAACACCGGGGAGCTGTTTTTT. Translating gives CASSAGTLNTGELFF.

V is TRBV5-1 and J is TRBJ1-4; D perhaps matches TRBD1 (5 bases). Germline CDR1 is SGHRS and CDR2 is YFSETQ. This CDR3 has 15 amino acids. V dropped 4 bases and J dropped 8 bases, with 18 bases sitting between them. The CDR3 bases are TGCGCCAGCAGCGCTGCAGGGAGGGATCTAGAAAAACTGTTTTTT. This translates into CASSAAGRDLEKLFF.

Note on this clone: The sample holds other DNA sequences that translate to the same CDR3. DNA of the CDR3: TGTGCCAGCAGTCCCACTTGGACAGGGCGACCTGAAGCTTTCTTT. Protein sequence: CASSPTWTGRPEAFF. The rearrangement links TRBV27 to TRBJ1-1; 8 positions match TRBD1. The CDR3 contains 15 residues. The trim removed 5 bases at V and 6 bases at J, leaving 11 bases unmatched. Germline values: CDR1 MNHEY, CDR2 SMNVEV (reference sequence).

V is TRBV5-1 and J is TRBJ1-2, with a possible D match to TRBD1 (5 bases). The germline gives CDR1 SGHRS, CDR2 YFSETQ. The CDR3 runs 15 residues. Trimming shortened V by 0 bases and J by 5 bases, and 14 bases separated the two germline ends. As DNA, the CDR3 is TGCGCCAGCAGCTTGGGATCGGGGGGTTCATATGGCTACACCTTC. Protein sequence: CASSLGSGGSYGYTF.

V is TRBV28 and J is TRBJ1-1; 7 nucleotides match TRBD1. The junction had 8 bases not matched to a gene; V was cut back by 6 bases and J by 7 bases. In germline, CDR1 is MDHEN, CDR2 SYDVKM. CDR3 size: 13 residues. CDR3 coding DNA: TGTGCCAGCAGGTTAGGACAGGCCCTTGAAGCTTTCTTT. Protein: CASRLGQALEAFF. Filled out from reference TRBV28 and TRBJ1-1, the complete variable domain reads DVKVTQSSRYLVKRTGEKVFLECVQDMDHENMFWYRQDPGLGLRLIYFSYDVKMKEKGDIPEGYSVSREKKERFSLILESASTNQTSMYLCASRLGQALEAFFGQGTRLTVV.

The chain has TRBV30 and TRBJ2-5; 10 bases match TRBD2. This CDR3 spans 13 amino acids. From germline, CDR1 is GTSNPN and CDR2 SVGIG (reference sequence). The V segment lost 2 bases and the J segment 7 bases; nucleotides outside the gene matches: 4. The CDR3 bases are TGTGCCTGGAGTTCTAGCGGGAGAGGGACCCAGTACTTC. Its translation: CAWSSSGRGTQYF.

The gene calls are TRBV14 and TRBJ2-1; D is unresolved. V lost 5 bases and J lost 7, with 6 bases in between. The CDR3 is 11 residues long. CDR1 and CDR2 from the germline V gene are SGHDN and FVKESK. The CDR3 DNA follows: TGTGCCAGCAGCTCTTATAATGAGCAGTTCTTC. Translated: CASSSYNEQFF.

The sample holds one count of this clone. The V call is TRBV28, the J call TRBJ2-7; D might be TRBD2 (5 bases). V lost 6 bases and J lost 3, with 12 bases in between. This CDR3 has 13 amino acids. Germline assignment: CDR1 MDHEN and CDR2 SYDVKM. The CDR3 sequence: CASRLAGDYEQYF. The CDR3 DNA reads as TGTGCCAGCAGGTTAGCCGGGGACTACGAGCAGTACTTC.

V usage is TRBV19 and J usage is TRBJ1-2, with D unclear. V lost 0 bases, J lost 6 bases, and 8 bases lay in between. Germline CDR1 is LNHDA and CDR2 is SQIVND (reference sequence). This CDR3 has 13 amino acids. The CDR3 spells CASSIDRGNGYTF. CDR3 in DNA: TGTGCCAGTAGTATAGATCGAGGGAATGGCTACACCTTC.

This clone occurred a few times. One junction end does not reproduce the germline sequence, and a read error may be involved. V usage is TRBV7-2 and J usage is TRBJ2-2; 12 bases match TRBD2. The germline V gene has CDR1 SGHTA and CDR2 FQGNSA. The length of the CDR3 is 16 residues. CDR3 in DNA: TGCGCCAGCCGGGAGACTAGCGGGGGCAACACCGGGGAGCTGTTTTTT. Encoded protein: CASRETSGGNTGELFF. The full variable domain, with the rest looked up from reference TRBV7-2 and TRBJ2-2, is GAGVSQSPSNKVTEKGKDVELRCDPISGHTALYWYRQSLGQGLEFLIYFQGNSAPDKSGLPSDRFSAERTGGSVSTLTIQRTQQEDSAVYLCASRETSGGNTGELFFGEGSRLTVL.

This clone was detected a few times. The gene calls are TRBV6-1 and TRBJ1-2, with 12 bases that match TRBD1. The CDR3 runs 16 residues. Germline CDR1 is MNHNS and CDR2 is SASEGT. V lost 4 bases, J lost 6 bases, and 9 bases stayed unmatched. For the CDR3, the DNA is TGTGCCAGCAGTGGTTGGGACAGGGGGCGGCAGGATGGCTACACCTTC. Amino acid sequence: CASSGWDRGRQDGYTF.

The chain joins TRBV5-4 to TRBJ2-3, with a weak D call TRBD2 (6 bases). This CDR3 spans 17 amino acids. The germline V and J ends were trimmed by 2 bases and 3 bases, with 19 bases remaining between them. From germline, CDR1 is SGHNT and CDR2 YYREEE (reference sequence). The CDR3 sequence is CASSFGGITGGTDTQYF. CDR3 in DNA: TGTGCCAGCAGCTTTGGGGGAATAACCGGAGGGACAGATACGCAGTATTTT.

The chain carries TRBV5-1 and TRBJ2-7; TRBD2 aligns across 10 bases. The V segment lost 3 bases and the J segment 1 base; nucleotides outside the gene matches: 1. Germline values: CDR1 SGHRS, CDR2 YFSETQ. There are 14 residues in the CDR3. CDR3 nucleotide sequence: TGCGCCAGCAGCTGGACTAGCGGATCCTACGAGCAGTACTTC. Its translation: CASSWTSGSYEQYF.

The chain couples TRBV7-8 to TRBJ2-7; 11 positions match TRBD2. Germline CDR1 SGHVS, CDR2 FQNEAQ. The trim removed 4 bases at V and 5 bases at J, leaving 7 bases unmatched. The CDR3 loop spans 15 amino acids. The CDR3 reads CASSSISGRADEQYF. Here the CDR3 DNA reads TGTGCCAGCAGCTCCATTAGCGGGAGGGCCGACGAGCAGTACTTC.

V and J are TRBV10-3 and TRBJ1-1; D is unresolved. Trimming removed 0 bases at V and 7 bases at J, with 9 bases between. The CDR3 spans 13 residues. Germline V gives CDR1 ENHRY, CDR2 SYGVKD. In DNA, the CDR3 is TGTGCCATCAGTGAGTCGAGGCAGAGTGAAGCTTTCTTT. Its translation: CAISESRQSEAFF.

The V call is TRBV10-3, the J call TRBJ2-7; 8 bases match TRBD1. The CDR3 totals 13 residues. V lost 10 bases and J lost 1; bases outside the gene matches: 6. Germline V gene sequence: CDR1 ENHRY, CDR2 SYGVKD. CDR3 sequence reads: CATGQGASYEQYF. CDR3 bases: TGTGCCACTGGACAGGGAGCTTCCTACGAGCAGTACTTC.

CDR3 residues: CASSGGLAGETQYF. In DNA form, the CDR3 reads TGTGCCAGCAGCGGGGGACTAGCGGGAGAGACCCAGTACTTC. The chain joins TRBV5-4 to TRBJ2-5, with 12 bases lining up with TRBD2. CDR3 size: 14 residues. Germline assignment: CDR1 SGHNT and CDR2 YYREEE (reference sequence). V shed 4 bases, J shed 4 bases, and the junction held 2 bases outside the gene matches.

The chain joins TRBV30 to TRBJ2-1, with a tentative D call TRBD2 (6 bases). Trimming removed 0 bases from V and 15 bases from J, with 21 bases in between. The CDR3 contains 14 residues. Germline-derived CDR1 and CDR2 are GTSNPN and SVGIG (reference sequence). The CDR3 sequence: CAWSVTLQSGSMFF. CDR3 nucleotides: TGTGCCTGGAGTGTTACCTTACAGAGCGGGTCGATGTTCTTC.

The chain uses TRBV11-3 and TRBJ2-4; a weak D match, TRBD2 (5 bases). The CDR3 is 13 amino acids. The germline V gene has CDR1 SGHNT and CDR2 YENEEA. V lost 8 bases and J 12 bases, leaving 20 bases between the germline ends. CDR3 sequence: CASSDMAGGSQYF. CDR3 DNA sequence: TGTGCCAGCTCCGATATGGCGGGTGGCAGTCAGTACTTC.